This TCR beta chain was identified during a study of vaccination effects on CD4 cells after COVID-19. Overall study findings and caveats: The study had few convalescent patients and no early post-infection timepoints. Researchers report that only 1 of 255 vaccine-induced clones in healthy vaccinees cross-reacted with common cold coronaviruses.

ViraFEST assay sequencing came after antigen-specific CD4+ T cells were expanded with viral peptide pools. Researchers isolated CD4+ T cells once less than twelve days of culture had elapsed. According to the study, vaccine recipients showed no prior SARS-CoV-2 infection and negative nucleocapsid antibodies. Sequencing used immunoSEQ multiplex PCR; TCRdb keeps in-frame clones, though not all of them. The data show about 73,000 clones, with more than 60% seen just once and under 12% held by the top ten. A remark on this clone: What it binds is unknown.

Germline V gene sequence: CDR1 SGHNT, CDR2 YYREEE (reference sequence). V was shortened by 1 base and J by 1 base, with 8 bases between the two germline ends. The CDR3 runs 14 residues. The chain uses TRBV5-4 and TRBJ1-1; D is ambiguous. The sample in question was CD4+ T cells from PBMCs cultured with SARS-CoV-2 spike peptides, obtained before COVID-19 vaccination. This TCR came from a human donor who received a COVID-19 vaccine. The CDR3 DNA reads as TGTGCCAGCAGCTTGTACCGAGGGAACACTGAAGCTTTCTTT. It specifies CASSLYRGNTEAFF.